This TCR beta chain was recorded in a study of shared clonotypes between healthy human individuals. Looking at the study overall: Each donor's CD4 naive and CD4 memory cells filled three plates apiece, CD8 naive two, and CD8 memory one. Findings and caveats of the study: Generation of non-shared clonotypes was less probable than generation of clonotypes shared by all four donors.

This was a deep-level run. Data came from immunoSEQ multiplex PCR; TCRdb stores just in-frame clones and leaves some out. Of around 1.6 million clones listed, roughly 98% are singletons. Both subsets, CD45RA+ naive and CD45RA-negative memory, were split from the CD4+ cells. As concerns this clone: Its target is unknown.

Sequencing was performed on naive CD4+ T cells sorted from blood. Indicated subset: CD45RA+ positively selected. The receptor was isolated from a man aged 30 to 39 in good health.

The CDR3 here is CASSTRTGGVNGYTF. The DNA of the CDR3 is TGTGCCAGCAGCACCCGGACAGGGGGCGTTAATGGCTACACCTTC. The J gene is TRBJ1-2, the V gene TRBV9; 11 bases align to TRBD1. This CDR3 contains 15 residues. Losses at the gene ends were 4 bases for V and 6 bases for J; bases not matched to a gene: 8. The germline V gene has CDR1 SGDLS and CDR2 YYNGEE.